The clone carrying this TCR beta chain came up many times. Its target is unknown. This record comes from a study of T cells in Graves' hyperthyroidism and ophthalmopathy. Study-wide points: Researchers report that a 13 V-J model separated ophthalmopathy from stable hyperthyroidism.

What was amplified from RNA transcripts were TCR beta CDR3 regions. The study used the HTBI primer set for a first-round RT-PCR of the TCR CDR3. TCRdb re-analysed the multiplex PCR reads in MiXCR, keeping a single row per CDR3 protein. Of hundreds of thousands of distinct CDR3 sequences in the sample, around 15% were seen once. The length of the CDR3 is 12 residues. CDR1 is MDHEN, CDR2 SYDVKM, per germline. Trimming pared 2 bases from V and 6 bases from J, leaving 8 bases between. The clonotype comes from a woman aged 60-75 years with Graves' ophthalmopathy. Sequencing was carried out using blood. The J gene is TRBJ2-7, the V gene TRBV28; unclear D gene. Written as DNA, the CDR3 is TGTGCCAGCAGTTTAAGGAGTAGCGAGCAGTACTTC. It yields the protein CASSLRSSEQYF.